This TCR beta chain was captured in a study of cytomegalovirus exposure and HLA in healthy donors. TCRdb's copy holds only in-frame clones and misses some; the assay was immunoSEQ multiplex PCR. The profile shows more than 250,000 clones, 90% of them singletons. As concerns this clone: The junction does not match germline at one end; this may be a read error.

Germline V gene data show CDR1 as MDHEN and CDR2 as SYDVKM. The CDR3 is 11 amino acids. Material: PBMCs. This chain connects TRBV28 to TRBJ2-7; no firm D call. The clonotype comes from a woman aged 25 to 39 in good health and CMV-seronegative. The CDR3 region has the DNA TGTGCCAGCAGTGACCGGCGTGGGGAATTCTTC. This sequence encodes CASSDRRGEFF.